This TCR beta chain was profiled in a study of PD-L1 blockade in urothelial cancer. Comment on this clone: The junction departs from the called germline gene at one end, perhaps through a read error.

Using immunoSEQ multiplex PCR, the repertoire was profiled, and TCRdb retains in-frame clones only, with some absent. The sample carries tens of thousands of clones, approximately 81% recorded once. Time point: pretreatment peripheral blood. The CDR3 sequence is 11 residues long. Germline CDR1 is WNHNN and CDR2 is SYGVQD (reference sequence). The sequence was collected from a man in his 60s with urothelial cancer. Sequencing was performed on PBMCs, taken around atezolizumab (anti-PD-L1) treatment. The chain is built from TRBV10-1 and TRBJ1-1; a possible D gene is TRBD1 (6 bases). The CDR3 protein is CAGRRICPRGF. The CDR3 coding sequence is TGCGCCGGCCGCCGAATCTGTCCCAGGGGCTTT.